This T cell receptor beta chain was observed in a study of CD8+ T cells in alopecia areata (dated by TCRdb to 2016 to 2019). At the level of the whole study: Treated patients were enrolled in an open-label pilot trial of oral tofacitinib at 5 to 10 mg twice daily for moderate-to-severe alopecia areata. The RNA source kit depended on sample type: the PAXgene miRNA kit for fixed scalp, the miRNeasy kit for PBMCs, and the RNeasy kit for mouse skin. Scalp clonality was compared across normal scalp (n=4), patchy alopecia areata scalp (n=8), and alopecia totalis/universalis scalp (n=8). The SALT score, which quantifies the percentage of affected scalp surface area, was used to measure disease severity in treated patients. Patients on tofacitinib were biopsied at baseline and after 4 and 24 weeks of treatment, and several of the patients also had a later scalp biopsy. To study T cell clonal expansion in alopecia areata, the researchers applied high-throughput TCRbeta sequencing to both the C3H/HeJ mouse model and human patients. Patients received tofacitinib for 6 to 18 months and were then followed off drug for 6 months to check for delayed response and recurrence. In humans, TCRbeta sequencing was performed on scalp tissue and on sorted CD4+ and CD8+ peripheral blood T cells from healthy controls and from patients with patchy or totalis/universalis alopecia areata. immunoSEQ multiplex PCR using 35 Vbeta forward primers and 13 Jbeta reverse primers was used to amplify TCRbeta CDR3 regions.

What the authors observed across the whole study: Tofacitinib significantly decreased scalp clonality and the number of expanded CD8+ clones among the top 100 scalp clones. Compared with normal scalp, lesional scalp had higher clonality and more expanded CD8+ clones, particularly in alopecia totalis/universalis, a pattern that suggests antigenic drive. Unlike mouse skin, which is dominated by gammadelta T cells, normal human skin has resident alphabeta T cells that are also sequenced, and this complicates analysis of the scalp TCR repertoire. During tofacitinib treatment, many expanded lesional clones stuck around in both scalp and blood, and this persistence may partly explain why relapse happens after treatment is stopped. Shared TCR sequences between patients were less evident than in mice, which may be partly attributable to HLA diversity in the patient population. The treated cohort was small, with a single nonresponder, so links between baseline CD8+ expansion and response need larger studies.

Remarks on this clone: What this receptor recognizes is not known. No base qualities exist here, and no much larger clone lies one base off it.

The CDR3 covers 13 residues, taking in both the cysteine and the phenylalanine. Left in the record is the CDR3 DNA by itself, 39 bases read in frame from the first base. For CDR1 and CDR2, the germline V gene lists SGHRS and YFSETQ. V ends up 2 bases short and J 4 bases short, with an unmatched junction base count of 3. Library method: the immunoSEQ multiplex PCR assay. RNA was extracted from all samples and reverse transcribed into cDNA as template for TCR sequencing. First-strand cDNA was synthesized with SuperScript III using a 2:1 mix of oligo-dT and random hexamers. A synthetic immune receptor repertoire was used to measure amplification bias, and any remaining bias was corrected computationally. On the study's bioinformatics: Raw reads were preprocessed for error removal, and CDR3 was defined according to IMGT conventions as running from the conserved cysteine to phenylalanine. Clonality was computed by normalizing Shannon entropy by log2 of the number of productive unique TCRs and subtracting the result from 1. Scalp TCRbeta sequences were cross-referenced with sorted blood CD4 and CD8 repertoires so that the CD4 or CD8 identity of scalp clones could be inferred. The table was pulled from immuneACCESS by TCRdb, which kept in-frame rearrangements only. Such tables lose some clones; where checked, under half of the loss comes from unresolved V genes, and the rest has no known cause. The V and J calls and clone size were taken over from that table, and D and trimming were inferred from the DNA. In this sample the table shows around 200,000 clones, roughly 62% of which occur a single time. The ten most abundant clones make up about 12% of the sample.

Interpreted using the paper, the time point label stands for: around 24 weeks on oral tofacitinib. This sample's treatment or condition label indicates: oral pan-JAK inhibitor, 5-10 mg twice daily. Lesional scalp punch biopsies and peripheral blood were collected from alopecia areata patients. PBMCs were isolated by density centrifugation and stained for CD3, CD4 and CD8, after which CD4+ and CD8+ T cells were sorted on a FACSAria. The sequence derives from a human donor with alopecia areata. The input for sequencing was CD8+ T cells sorted from blood, taken at week 24, from a patient treated with tofacitinib. In this chain, TRBV5-1 is recombined with TRBJ2-7; TRBD1 matches 7 bases in the middle. The CDR3 reads CASSFGTAYEQYF. In nucleotides, the sequence is TGCGCCAGCAGCTTCGGGACAGCTTACGAGCAGTACTTC.